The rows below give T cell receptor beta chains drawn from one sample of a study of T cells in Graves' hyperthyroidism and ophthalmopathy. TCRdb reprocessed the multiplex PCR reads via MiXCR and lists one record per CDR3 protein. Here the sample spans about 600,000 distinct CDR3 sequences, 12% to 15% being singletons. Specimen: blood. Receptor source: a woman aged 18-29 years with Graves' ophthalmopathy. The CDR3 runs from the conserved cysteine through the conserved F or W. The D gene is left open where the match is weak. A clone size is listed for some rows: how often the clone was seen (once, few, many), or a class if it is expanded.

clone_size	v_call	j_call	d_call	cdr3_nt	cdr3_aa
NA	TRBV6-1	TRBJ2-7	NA	TGTGCCAGCAGTCCTGGGGGGTTCAGCTCCTGCGAGCAGTACTTC	CASSPGGFSSCEQYF
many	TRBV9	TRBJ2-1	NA	TGTGCCAGCAGCCCTCTGGTAGCGGAGGGCGATGAGCAGTTCTTC	CASSPLVAEGDEQFF
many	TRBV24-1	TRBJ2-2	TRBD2	TGTGCCACCTCGGGACTAGCGAACACCGGGGAGCTGTTTTTT	CATSGLANTGELFF
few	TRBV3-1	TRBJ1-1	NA	TGTGCCAGCAGCCAACAGGCGGTCGGTTCTGAAGCTTTCTTT	CASSQQAVGSEAFF
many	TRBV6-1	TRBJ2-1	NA	TGTGCCAGCAGTCCCAGCGGGCCGGAGGATGAGCAGTTCTTC	CASSPSGPEDEQFF
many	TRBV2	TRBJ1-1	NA	TGTGCCAGCAGTGCCTCAGGGAACACTGAAGCTTTCTTT	CASSASGNTEAFF
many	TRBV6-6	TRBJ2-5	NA	TGTGCCAGCAGTTACTACAGGGACCAAGAGACCCAGTACTTC	CASSYYRDQETQYF
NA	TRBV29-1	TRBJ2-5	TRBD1	TGCAGCGTTTTACCGGGACAGGGGAGGGAGACCCAGTGCTTC	CSVLPGQGRETQCF
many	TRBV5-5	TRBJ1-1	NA	TGTGCCAGCAGCTTGGCCGTTAGCGTGAACACTGAAGCTTTCTTT	CASSLAVSVNTEAFF
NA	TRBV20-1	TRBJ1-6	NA	TGCAGTGCTAGAGGTCGGGCCTCCTCCTATAATTCACCCCTCCACTTT	CSARGRASSYNSPLHF
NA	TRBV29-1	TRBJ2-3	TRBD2	TGCAGCGTTGAACTAGCGGGGACGCAGTATTTT	CSVELAGTQYF
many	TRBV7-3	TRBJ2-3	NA	TGTGCCAGCAGCTTAACACCCGCCGATACGCAGTATTTT	CASSLTPADTQYF
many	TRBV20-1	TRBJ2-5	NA	TGCAGTGCTAGGACAGGAAACGAAGAGACCCAGTACTTC	CSARTGNEETQYF
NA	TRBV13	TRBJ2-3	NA	TGTGCCAGCAGCGGGAAGTCAGGGAGAACCGTCGGAGATACGCAGTATTTT	CASSGKSGRTVGDTQYF
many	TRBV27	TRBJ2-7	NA	TGTGCCAGCAGTTTATACCCACCCTACGAGCAGTACTTC	CASSLYPPYEQYF
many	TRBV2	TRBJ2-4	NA	TGTGCCAGCAGTCCCGGACAGGGAGGGACCAAAAACATTCAGTACTTC	CASSPGQGGTKNIQYF
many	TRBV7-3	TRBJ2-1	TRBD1	TGTGCCAGCAGCCCCGGACAGGGGAGGAATGAGCAGTTCTTC	CASSPGQGRNEQFF
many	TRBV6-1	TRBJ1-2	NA	TGTGCCAGCAGTCACGACCCCGGGGACAACTATGGCTACACCTTC	CASSHDPGDNYGYTF
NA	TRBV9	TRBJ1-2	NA	TGTGCCAGCAGCGGGGATCCCCGAGCTAACTATGGCTACACCTTC	CASSGDPRANYGYTF
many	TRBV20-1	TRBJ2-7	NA	TGCAGTGCTCCGAACCCTAGCGTACTCTACGAGCAGTACTTC	CSAPNPSVLYEQYF
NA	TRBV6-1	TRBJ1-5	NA	TGTGCCAGCGGCCTTAGACAGGCAGACTCCAATCAGCCCCAGCATTTT	CASGLRQADSNQPQHF
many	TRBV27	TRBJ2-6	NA	TGTGCCAGCAGTTTAAGTCAGATCTCTGGGGCCAACGTCCTGACTTTC	CASSLSQISGANVLTF